This T cell receptor (beta chain) comes out of a study of Ad26.COV2.S vaccination and SARS-CoV-2 variants. Only in-frame clones appear in the TCRdb table, and some are missing; sequencing was by immunoSEQ multiplex PCR. The sample holds more than 300,000 clones, just over 85% seen once. A remark on this clone: Its antigen is currently unknown.

The treatment denotes: 19 received Ad26.COV2.S at low or high dose, single or two shots; roughly 5 received placebo; per-sample allocation not given. On day 63 after the first injection, vaccine and placebo recipients gave samples. Vaccination employed an Ad26 vector expressing the Wuhan-strain SARS-CoV-2 spike. Study-wide findings and caveats: Placebo recipients had lower spike-specific TCR breadth than vaccine recipients. Breadth and depth estimates from TCRs may understate total T cell responses.

With 1 base removed from V and 1 base from J, the gap between germline ends came to 11 bases. The CDR3 is 16 amino acids. The V gene's germline CDR1 is MNHNY and CDR2 SVGAGI (reference sequence). This chain joins TRBV6-6 and TRBJ1-3, with a possible D match to TRBD1 (6 bases). This TCR came from a person between 18 and 65 years old who received the Ad26.COV2.S COVID-19 vaccine or a placebo. This material consisted of peripheral blood, taken in a trial of Ad26.COV2.S vaccine versus placebo. The DNA for the CDR3 is TGTGCCAGCAGTTACTTGAGGGGGTCATCTGGAAACACCATATATTTT. This encodes CASSYLRGSSGNTIYF.